This T cell receptor (beta chain) was documented in a study of graft-versus-host responses after intestinal transplantation. Study overall: Isolated intestinal, liver-intestinal, or multivisceral transplants were what recipients had. Uniformly, recipients were administered anti-thymocyte globulin induction with subsequent tacrolimus and steroids for around 3 years. Study observations and caveats: Present in recipient marrow, GvH clones included some that appeared first in ileum or blood.

The data were produced by immunoSEQ multiplex PCR, yet TCRdb's version contains in-frame clones alone and is incomplete. The profile shows about 9,800 clones, approximately 81% of them singletons. Researchers processed graft tissue to release intraepithelial and lamina propria lymphocytes. Germline assignment: CDR1 SGHDT and CDR2 YYEEEE. The V end was cut by 0 bases, the J end by 1 base, with 7 bases between. The length of the CDR3 is 15 residues. As regards this clone: Its antigen is unknown.

The sequences come from ileum tissue, collected roughly 530 days after intestinal transplant. The origin of this receptor is a human patient who received an intestinal transplant, so some T cells may come from the graft donor. This chain joins TRBV5-6 and TRBJ2-2; D remains unclear. The CDR3 bases are TGTGCCAGCAGCTTGGGTCAACTGAACACCGGGGAGCTGTTTTTT. It yields the protein CASSLGQLNTGELFF.